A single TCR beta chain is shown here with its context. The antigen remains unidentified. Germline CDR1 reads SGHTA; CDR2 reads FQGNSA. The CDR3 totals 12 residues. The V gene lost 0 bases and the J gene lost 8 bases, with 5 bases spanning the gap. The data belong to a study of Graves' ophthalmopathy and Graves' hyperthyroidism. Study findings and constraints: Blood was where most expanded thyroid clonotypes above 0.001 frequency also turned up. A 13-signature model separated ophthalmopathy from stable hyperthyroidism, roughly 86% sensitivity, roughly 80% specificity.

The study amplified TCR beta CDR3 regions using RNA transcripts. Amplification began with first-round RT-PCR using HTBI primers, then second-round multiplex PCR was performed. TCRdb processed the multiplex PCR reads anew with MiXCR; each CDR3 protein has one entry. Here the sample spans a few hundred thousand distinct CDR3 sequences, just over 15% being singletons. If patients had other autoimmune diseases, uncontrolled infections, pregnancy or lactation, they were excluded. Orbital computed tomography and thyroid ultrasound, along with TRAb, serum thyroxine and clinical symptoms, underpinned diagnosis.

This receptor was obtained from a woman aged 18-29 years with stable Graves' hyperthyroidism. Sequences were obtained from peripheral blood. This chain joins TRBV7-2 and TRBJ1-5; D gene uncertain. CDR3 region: CASSLAFEPQHF. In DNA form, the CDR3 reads TGTGCCAGCAGCTTAGCTTTTGAGCCCCAGCATTTT.